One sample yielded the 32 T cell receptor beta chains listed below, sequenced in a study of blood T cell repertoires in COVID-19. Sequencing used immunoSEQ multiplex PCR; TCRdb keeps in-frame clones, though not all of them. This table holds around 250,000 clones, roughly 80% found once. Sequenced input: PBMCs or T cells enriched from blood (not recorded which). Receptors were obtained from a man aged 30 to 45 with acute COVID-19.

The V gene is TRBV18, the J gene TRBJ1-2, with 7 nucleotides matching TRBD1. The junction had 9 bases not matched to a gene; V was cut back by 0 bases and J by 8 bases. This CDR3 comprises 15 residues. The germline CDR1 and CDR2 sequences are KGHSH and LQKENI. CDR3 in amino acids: CASSPPSDRVGGYTF. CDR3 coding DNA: TGTGCCAGCTCACCACCCAGTGACAGGGTCGGCGGCTACACCTTC.

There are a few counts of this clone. The CDR3 reads CASSMRPGQGHSPLHF. The DNA for the CDR3 is TGTGCCAGCAGCATGAGACCGGGACAGGGGCACTCACCCCTCCACTTT. The rearrangement joins TRBV11-3 to TRBJ1-6; 10 positions match TRBD1. The CDR3 has 16 amino acids. J gave up 10 bases and V 5 bases, and 11 bases lay outside the gene matches. The germline V gene encodes CDR1 SGHNT and CDR2 YENEEA. The entire variable domain, with the rest obtained from reference TRBV11-3 and TRBJ1-6, is as follows: EAGVVQSPRYKIIEKKQPVAFWCNPISGHNTLYWYLQNLGQGPELLIRYENEEAVDDSQLPKDRFSAERLKGVDSTLKIQPAELGDSAVYLCASSMRPGQGHSPLHFGNGTRLTVT.

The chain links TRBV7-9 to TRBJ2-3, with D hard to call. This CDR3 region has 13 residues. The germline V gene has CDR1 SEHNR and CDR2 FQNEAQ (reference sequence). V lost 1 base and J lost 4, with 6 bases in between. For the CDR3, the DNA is TGTGCCAGCAGCTTAGAGGAGTCAGATACGCAGTATTTT. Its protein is CASSLEESDTQYF.

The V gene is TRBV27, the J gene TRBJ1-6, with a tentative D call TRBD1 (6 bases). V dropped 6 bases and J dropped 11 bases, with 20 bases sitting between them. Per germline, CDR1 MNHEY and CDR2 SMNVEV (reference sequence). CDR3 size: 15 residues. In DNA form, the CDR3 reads TGTGCCAGCAGCTCCCAGGGCAGGGGTTCGGCACCCCTCCACTTT. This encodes CASSSQGRGSAPLHF.

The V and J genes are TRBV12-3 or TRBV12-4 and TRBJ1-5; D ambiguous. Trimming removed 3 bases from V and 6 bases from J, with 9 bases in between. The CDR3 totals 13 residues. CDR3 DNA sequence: TGTGCCAGCAGTTTGTCCAGTGGTCAGCCCCAGCATTTT. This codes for CASSLSSGQPQHF.

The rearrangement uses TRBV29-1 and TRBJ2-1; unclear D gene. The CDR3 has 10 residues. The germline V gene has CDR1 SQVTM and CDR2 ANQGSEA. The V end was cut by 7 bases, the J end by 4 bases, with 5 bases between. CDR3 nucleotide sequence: TGCAGCGCACGGTACAATGAGCAGTTCTTC. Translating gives CSARYNEQFF.

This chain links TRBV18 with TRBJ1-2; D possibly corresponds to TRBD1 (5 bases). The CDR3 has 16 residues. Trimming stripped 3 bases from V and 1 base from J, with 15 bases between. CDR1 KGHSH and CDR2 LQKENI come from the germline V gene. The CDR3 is CASSPRIGADNYGYTF. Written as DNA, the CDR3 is TGTGCCAGCTCACCCCGGATTGGGGCAGATAACTATGGCTACACCTTC.

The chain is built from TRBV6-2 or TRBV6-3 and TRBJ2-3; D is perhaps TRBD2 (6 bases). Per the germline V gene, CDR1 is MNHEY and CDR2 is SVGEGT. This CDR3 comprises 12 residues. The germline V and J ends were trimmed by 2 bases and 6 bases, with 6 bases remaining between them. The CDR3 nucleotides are TGTGCCAGCAGTTACGGGAGGGATACGCAGTATTTT. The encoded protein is CASSYGRDTQYF.

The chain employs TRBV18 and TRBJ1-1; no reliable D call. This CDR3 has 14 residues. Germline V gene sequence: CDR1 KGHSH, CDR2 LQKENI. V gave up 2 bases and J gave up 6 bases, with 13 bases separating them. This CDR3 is CASSPSQVGAEAFF. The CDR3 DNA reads TGTGCCAGCTCACCATCGCAGGTCGGGGCTGAAGCTTTCTTT. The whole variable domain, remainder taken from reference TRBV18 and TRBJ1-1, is NAGVMQNPRHLVRRRGQEARLRCSPMKGHSHVYWYRQLPEEGLKFMVYLQKENIIDESGMPKERFSAEFPKEGPSILRIQQVVRGDSAAYFCASSPSQVGAEAFFGQGTRLTVV.

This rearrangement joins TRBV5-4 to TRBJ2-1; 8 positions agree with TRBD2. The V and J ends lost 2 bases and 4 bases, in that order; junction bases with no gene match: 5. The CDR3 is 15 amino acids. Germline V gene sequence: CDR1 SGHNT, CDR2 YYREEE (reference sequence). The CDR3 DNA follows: TGTGCCAGCAGCTTAGCGGGGGCCCGATACAATGAGCAGTTCTTC. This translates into CASSLAGARYNEQFF.

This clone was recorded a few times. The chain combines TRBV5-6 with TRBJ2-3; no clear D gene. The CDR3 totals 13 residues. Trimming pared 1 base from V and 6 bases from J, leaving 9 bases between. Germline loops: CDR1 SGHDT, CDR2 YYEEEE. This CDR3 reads CASSLWPPDTQYF. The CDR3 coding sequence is TGTGCCAGCAGCTTGTGGCCGCCGGATACGCAGTATTTT.

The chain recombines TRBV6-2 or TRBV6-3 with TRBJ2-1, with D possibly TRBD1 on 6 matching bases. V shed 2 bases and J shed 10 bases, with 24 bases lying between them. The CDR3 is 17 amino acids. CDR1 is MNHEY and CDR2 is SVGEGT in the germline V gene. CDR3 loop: CASSYRMRQVGFGEQFF. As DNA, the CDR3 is TGTGCCAGCAGTTACAGAATGAGACAGGTGGGTTTCGGAGAGCAGTTCTTC.

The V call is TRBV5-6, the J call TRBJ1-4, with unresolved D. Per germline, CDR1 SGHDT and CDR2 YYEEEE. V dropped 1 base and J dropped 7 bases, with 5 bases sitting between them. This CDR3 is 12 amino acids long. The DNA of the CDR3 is TGTGCCAGCAGCTTGCAGGTTGAAAAACTGTTTTTT. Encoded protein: CASSLQVEKLFF.

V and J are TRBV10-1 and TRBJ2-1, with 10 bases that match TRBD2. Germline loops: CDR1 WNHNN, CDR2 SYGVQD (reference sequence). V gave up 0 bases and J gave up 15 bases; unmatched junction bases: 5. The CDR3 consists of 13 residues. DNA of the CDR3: TGCGCCAGCAGTGAGTCAGCGGGGGGGCATCCGTTCTTC. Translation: CASSESAGGHPFF.

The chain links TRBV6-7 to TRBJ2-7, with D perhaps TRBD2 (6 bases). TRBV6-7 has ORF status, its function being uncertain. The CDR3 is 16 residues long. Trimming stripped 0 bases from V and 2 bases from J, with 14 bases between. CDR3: CASSYSRGAGPYEQYV. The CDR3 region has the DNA TGTGCCAGCAGTTACTCGCGGGGCGCGGGACCCTACGAGCAGTACGTC.

CDR3 DNA sequence: TGTGCCAGCCAAGGGGCAGGGTCATCCGGGGAGCTGTTTTTT. Encoded protein: CASQGAGSSGELFF. This chain connects TRBV27 to TRBJ2-2, with D possibly being TRBD1 (5 bases). The germline CDR1 and CDR2 sequences are MNHEY and SMNVEV (reference sequence). The CDR3 runs to 14 residues. V lost 8 bases and J 6 bases, leaving 16 bases between the germline ends.

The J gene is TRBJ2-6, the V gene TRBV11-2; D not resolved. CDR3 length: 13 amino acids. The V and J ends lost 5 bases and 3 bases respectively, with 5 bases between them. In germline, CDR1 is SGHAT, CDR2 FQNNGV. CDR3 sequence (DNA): TGTGCCAGCAGCCTCGGTGGGGCCAACGTCCTGACTTTC. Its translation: CASSLGGANVLTF.

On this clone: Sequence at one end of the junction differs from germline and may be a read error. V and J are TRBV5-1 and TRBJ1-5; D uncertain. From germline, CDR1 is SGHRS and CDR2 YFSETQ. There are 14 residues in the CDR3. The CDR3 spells CASSQEPGLLIQHF. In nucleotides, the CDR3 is TGTGCCAGCAGCCAAGAACCGGGTTTGCTTATCCAGCATTTT.

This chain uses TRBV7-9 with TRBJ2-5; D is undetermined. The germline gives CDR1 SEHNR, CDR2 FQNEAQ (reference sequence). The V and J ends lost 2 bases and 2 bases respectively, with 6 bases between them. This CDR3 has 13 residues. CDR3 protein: CASSLSVQETQYF. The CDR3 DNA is TGTGCCAGCAGCTTAAGCGTACAAGAGACCCAGTACTTC.

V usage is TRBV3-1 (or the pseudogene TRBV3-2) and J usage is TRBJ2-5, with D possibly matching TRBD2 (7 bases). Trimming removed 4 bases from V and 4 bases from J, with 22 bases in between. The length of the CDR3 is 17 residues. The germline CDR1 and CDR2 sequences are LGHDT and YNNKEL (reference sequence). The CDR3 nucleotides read TGTGCCAGCAGCCCCGGCAGAATTCGGGGGGCGGGAGAGACCCAGTACTTC. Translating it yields CASSPGRIRGAGETQYF.

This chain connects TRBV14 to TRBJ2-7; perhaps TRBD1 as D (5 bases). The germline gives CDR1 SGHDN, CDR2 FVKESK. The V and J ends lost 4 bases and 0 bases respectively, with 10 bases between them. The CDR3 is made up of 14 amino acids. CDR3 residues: CASSLTGYSYEQYV. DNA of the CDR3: TGTGCCAGCAGCCTAACAGGATACTCCTACGAGCAGTACGTC.

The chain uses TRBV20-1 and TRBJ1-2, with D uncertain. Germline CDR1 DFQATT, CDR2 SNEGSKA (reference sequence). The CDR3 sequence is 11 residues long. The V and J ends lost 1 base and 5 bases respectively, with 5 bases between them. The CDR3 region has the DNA TGCAGTGCTAGAGGGAGTTATGGCTACACCTTC. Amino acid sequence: CSARGSYGYTF.

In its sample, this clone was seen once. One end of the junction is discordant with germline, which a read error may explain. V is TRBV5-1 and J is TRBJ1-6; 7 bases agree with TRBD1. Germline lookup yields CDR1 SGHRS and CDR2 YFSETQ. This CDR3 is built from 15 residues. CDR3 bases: TGTGCCAGCAGCTTGAGAGGGACAGCAAATTCACCCCTCCACTTT. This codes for CASSLRGTANSPLHF.

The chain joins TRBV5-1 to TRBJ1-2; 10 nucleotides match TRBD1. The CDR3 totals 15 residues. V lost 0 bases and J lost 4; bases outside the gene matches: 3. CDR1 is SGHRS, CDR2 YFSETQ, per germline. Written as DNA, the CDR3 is TGCGCCAGCAGCTTGGAGGGGACAGGGGCCTATGGCTACACCTTC. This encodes CASSLEGTGAYGYTF.

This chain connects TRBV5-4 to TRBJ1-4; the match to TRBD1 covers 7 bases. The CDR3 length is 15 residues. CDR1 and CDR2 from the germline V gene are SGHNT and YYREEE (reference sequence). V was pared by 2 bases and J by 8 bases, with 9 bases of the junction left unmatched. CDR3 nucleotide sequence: TGTGCCAGCAGCTTTGGGACAGCCGCTGTGGAAAAACTGTTTTTT. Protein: CASSFGTAAVEKLFF.

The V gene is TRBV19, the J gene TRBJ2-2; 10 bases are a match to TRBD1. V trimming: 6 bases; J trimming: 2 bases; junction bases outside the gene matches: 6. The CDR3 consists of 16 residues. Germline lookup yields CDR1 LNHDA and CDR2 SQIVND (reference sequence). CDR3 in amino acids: CASSRRTGGNTGELFF. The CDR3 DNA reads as TGTGCCAGTAGCAGACGGACAGGGGGTAACACCGGGGAGCTGTTTTTT.

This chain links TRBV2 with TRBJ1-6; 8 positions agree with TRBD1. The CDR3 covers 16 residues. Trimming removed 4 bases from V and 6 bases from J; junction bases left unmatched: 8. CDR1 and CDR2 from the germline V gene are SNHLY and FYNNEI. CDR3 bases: TGTGCCAGCAGTGCAAGGACAGGGATCGGTAATTCACCCCTCCACTTT. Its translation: CASSARTGIGNSPLHF.

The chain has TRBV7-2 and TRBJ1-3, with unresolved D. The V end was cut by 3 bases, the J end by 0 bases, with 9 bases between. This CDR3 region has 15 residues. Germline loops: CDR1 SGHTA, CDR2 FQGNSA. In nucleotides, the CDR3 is TGTGCCAGCAGCTTTCGTTTCGGCTCTGGAAACACCATATATTTT. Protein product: CASSFRFGSGNTIYF.

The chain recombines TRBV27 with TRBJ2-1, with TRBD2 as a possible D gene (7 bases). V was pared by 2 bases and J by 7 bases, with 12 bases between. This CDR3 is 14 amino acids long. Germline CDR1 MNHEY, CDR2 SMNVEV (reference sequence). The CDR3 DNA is TGTGCCAGCAGTTTAGGGACTACAGGGAATGAGCAGTTCTTC. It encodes CASSLGTTGNEQFF.

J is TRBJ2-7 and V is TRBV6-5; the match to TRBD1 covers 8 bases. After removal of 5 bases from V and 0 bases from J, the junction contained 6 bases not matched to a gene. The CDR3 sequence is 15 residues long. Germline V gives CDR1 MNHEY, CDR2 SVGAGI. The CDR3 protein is CASSTDRVGSYEQYV. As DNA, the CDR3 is TGTGCCAGCAGTACGGACAGGGTGGGCTCCTACGAGCAGTACGTC.

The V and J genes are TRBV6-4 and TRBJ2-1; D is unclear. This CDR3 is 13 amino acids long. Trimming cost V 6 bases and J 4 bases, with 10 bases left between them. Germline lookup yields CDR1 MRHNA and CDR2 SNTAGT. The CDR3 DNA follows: TGTGCCAGCAGCCCCGACGGGTACAATGAGCAGTTCTTC. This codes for CASSPDGYNEQFF.

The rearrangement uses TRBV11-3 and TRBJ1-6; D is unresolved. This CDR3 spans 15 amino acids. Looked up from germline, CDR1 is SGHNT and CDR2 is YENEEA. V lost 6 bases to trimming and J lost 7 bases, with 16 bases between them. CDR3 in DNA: TGTGCCAGCAGTGTTAGTATGTCCGTGAATTCACCCCTCCACTTT. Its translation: CASSVSMSVNSPLHF.